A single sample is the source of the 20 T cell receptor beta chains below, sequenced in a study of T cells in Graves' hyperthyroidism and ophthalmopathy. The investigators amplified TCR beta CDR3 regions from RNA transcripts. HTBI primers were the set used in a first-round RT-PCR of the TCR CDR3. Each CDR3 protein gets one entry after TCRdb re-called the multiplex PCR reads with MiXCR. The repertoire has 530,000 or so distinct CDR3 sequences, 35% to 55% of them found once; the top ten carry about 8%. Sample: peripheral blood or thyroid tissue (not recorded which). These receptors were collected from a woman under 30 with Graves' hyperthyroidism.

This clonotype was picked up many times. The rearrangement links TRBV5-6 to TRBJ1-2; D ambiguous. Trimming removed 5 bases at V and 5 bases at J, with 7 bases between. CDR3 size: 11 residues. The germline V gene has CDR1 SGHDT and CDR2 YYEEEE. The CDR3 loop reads CASSFSYGYTF. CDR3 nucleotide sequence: TGTGCCAGCAGTTTTAGTTATGGCTACACCTTC.

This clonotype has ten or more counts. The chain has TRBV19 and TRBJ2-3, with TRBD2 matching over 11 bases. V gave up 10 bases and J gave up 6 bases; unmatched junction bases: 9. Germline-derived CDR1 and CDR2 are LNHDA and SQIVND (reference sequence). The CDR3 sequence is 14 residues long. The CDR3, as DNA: TGTGCCATCGGTACTAGCGGGAGTTCGGATACGCAGTATTTT. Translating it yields CAIGTSGSSDTQYF.

The DNA for the CDR3 is TGTGCCTGGGAATCGGGAGGGGGCACTGAAGCTTTCTTT. It translates to CAWESGGGTEAFF. J is TRBJ1-1 and V is TRBV30, with D possibly being TRBD1 (6 bases). The ends were cut back, 5 bases at V and 4 bases at J, with 14 bases in the middle. Germline CDR1 and CDR2: GTSNPN and SVGIG (reference sequence). This CDR3 contains 13 residues.

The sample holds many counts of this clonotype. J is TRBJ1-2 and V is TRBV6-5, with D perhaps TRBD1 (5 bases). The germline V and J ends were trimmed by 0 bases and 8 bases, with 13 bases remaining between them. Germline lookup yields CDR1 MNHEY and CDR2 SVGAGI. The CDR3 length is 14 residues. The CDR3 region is CASSYSPGIRGYTF. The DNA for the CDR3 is TGTGCCAGCAGTTACTCGCCAGGGATAAGGGGCTACACCTTC.

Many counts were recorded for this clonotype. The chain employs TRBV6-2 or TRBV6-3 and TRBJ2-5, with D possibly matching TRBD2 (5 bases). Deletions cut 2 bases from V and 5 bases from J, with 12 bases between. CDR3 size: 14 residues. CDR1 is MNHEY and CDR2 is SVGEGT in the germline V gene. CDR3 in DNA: TGTGCCAGCAGTTACAAGGGCGGGCGGGAGACCCAGTACTTC. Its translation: CASSYKGGRETQYF.

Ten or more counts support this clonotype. This CDR3 is CSVEVTENTGELFF. The DNA of the CDR3 is TGCAGCGTTGAAGTGACGGAGAACACCGGGGAGCTGTTTTTT. The J gene is TRBJ2-2, the V gene TRBV29-1; D is unclear. This CDR3 spans 14 amino acids. Germline V gene sequence: CDR1 SQVTM, CDR2 ANQGSEA. Trimming took 1 base from V and 1 from J, leaving 7 bases between them.

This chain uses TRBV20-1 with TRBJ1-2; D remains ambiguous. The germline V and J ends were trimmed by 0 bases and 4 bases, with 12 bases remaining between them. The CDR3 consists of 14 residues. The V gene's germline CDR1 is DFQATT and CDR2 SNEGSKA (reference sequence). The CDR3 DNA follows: TGCAGTGCTAGAGATCGGAGGAAAACCTATGGCTACACCTTC. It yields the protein CSARDRRKTYGYTF.

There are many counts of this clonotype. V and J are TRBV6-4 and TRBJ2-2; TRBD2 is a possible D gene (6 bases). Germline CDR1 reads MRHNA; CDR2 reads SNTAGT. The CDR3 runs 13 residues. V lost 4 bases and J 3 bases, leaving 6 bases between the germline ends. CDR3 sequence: CASSAGDTGELFF. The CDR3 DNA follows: TGTGCCAGCAGTGCGGGAGACACCGGGGAGCTGTTTTTT.

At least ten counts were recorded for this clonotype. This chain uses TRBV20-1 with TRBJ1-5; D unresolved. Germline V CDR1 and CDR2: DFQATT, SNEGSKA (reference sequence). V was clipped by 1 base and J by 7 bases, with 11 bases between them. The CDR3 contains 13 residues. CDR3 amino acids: CSARGSPRQPQHF. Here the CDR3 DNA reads TGCAGTGCTAGAGGAAGCCCCAGGCAGCCCCAGCATTTT.

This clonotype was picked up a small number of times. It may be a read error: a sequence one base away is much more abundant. Here the CDR3 DNA reads TGTGCCAGCAGCTTGGGGGCATCGGGGTATGGGGCCAACGCCCTGACTTTC. This gives the protein CASSLGASGYGANALTF. The chain is built from TRBV7-9 and TRBJ2-6; TRBD1 might be the D (6 bases). In germline, CDR1 is SEHNR, CDR2 FQNEAQ (reference sequence). The length of the CDR3 is 17 residues.

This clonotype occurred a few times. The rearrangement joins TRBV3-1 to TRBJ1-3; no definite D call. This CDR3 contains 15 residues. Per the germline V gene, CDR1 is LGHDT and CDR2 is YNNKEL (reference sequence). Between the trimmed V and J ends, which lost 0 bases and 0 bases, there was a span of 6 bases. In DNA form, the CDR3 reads TGTGCCAGCAGCCAAGAAGGATACTCTGGAAACACCATATATTTT. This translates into CASSQEGYSGNTIYF.

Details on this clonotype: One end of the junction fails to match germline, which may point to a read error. The CDR3 spells CASSREEPEEKLFF. CDR3 bases: TGTGCCAGCAGCCGGGAGGAGCCGGAGGAAAAACTGTTTTTT. The rearrangement uses TRBV5-1 and TRBJ1-4; unclear D gene. The CDR3 sequence is 14 residues long. CDR1 SGHRS and CDR2 YFSETQ come from the germline V gene.

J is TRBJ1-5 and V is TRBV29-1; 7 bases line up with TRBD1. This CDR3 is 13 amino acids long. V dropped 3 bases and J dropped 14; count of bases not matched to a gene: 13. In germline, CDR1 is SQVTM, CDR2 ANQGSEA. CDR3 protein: CSVDGAGGSYEHF. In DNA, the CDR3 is TGCAGCGTTGATGGGGCAGGGGGGTCCTACGAGCATTTT.

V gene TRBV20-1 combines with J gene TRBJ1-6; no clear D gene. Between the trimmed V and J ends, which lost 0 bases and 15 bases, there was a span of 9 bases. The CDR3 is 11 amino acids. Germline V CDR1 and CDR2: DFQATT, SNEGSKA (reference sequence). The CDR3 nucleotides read TGCAGTGCTAGAGATAGCAAGGACCTCCACTTT. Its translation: CSARDSKDLHF.

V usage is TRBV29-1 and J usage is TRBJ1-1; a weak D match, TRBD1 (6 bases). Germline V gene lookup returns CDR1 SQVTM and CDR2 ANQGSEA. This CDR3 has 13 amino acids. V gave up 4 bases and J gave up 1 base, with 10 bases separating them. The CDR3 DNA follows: TGCAGCGTTGGGAAGACAGGGAACACTGAAGCTTTCTTT. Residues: CSVGKTGNTEAFF.

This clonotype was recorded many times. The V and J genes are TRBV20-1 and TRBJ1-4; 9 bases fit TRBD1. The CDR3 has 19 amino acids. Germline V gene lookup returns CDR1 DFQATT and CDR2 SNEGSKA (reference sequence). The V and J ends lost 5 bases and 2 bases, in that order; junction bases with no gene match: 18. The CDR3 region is CSAVPPSGTGRSTNEKLFF. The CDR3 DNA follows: TGCAGTGCTGTACCCCCTTCCGGGACAGGGCGATCGACTAATGAAAAACTGTTTTTT.

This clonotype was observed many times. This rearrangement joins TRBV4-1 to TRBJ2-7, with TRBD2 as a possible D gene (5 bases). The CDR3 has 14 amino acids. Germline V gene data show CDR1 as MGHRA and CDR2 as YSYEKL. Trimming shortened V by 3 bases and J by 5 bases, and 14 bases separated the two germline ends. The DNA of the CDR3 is TGCGCCAGCAGCCAGGCCGGGGTCCGGCACGAGCAGTACTTC. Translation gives CASSQAGVRHEQYF.

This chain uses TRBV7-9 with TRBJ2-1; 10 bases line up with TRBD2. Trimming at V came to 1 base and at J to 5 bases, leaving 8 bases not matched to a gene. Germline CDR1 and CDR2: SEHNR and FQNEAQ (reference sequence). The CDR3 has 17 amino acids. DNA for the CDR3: TGTGCCAGCAGCTTAGACCCTAGCGGGAGAGGAAACAATGAGCAGTTCTTC. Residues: CASSLDPSGRGNNEQFF.

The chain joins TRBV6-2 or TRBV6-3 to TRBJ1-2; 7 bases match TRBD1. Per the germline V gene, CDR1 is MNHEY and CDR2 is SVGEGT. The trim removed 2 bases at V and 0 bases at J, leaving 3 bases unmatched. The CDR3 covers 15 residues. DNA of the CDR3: TGTGCCAGCAGTTACGTCCAGGGGGCTAACTATGGCTACACCTTC. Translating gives CASSYVQGANYGYTF.

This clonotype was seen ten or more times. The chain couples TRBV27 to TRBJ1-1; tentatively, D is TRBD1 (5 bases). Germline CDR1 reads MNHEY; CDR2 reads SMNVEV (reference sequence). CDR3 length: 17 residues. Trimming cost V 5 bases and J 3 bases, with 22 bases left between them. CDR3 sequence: CASSNNLRGLGDTEAFF. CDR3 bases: TGTGCCAGCAGTAACAACCTCCGAGGCTTGGGGGACACTGAAGCTTTCTTT.